Following are 17 T cell receptor beta chains from one sample sequenced in a study of intratumoral heterogeneity in liver cancer. Clones were read by immunoSEQ multiplex PCR, and TCRdb kept only the in-frame ones, dropping some. The table records just over 20,000 clones, approximately 73% of them present only once. Sequencing was performed on tumor-adjacent normal tissue, taken before any cancer treatment. These receptors all come from a woman in her 70s with hepatocellular carcinoma.

The chain is built from TRBV13 and TRBJ2-3; 9 bases are a match to TRBD2. Germline V gene sequence: CDR1 PRHDT, CDR2 FYEKMQ (reference sequence). This CDR3 is built from 15 residues. V trimming: 5 bases; J trimming: 1 base; junction bases outside the gene matches: 4. The DNA of the CDR3 is TGTGCCAGCAGCCCAAGGACTAGCGGCACAGATACGCAGTATTTT. It translates to CASSPRTSGTDTQYF.

The gene calls are TRBV28 and TRBJ1-4, with no clear D. Germline V gene data show CDR1 as MDHEN and CDR2 as SYDVKM. This CDR3 region has 10 residues. V dropped 8 bases and J dropped 6 bases, with 4 bases sitting between them. CDR3 amino acids: CASRDEKLFF. CDR3 DNA: TGTGCCAGCCGGGATGAAAAACTGTTTTTT. Based on the CDR3 plus reference TRBV28 and TRBJ1-4, the full variable domain is DVKVTQSSRYLVKRTGEKVFLECVQDMDHENMFWYRQDPGLGLRLIYFSYDVKMKEKGDIPEGYSVSREKKERFSLILESASTNQTSMYLCASRDEKLFFGSGTQLSVL.

The chain has TRBV11-2 and TRBJ2-3; 14 bases align to TRBD2. Germline V gives CDR1 SGHAT, CDR2 FQNNGV. This CDR3 contains 17 residues. V lost 5 bases, J lost 2 bases, and 6 bases stayed unmatched. DNA of the CDR3: TGTGCCAGCAGCGCCCGACTAGCGGGAGGGACCACAGATACGCAGTATTTT. Its translation: CASSARLAGGTTDTQYF.

V and J are TRBV28 and TRBJ2-2; the D call may be TRBD1 or TRBD2 (5 bases each). The CDR3 has 13 amino acids. V gave up 9 bases and J gave up 6 bases, with 14 bases separating them. Germline loops: CDR1 MDHEN, CDR2 SYDVKM. CDR3 sequence: CASWGSAAGELFF. The CDR3 nucleotides read TGTGCCAGTTGGGGGTCGGCGGCCGGGGAGCTGTTTTTT.

This clone has more than one count but fewer than ten. Compared with germline, one end of the junction differs, possibly owing to a read error. This sequence joins TRBV2 and TRBJ2-7; D is perhaps TRBD1 (6 bases). The CDR3 runs 13 residues. The V gene's germline CDR1 is SNHLY and CDR2 FYNNEI. The CDR3 DNA is TGTGCCAGCAGCGAAGGGGGTGTCTACGAGCAGTACTTC. This encodes CASSEGGVYEQYF.

The gene calls are TRBV30 and TRBJ1-5; the D is unclear. V lost 0 bases to trimming and J lost 0 bases, with 3 bases between them. CDR1 GTSNPN and CDR2 SVGIG come from the germline V gene (reference sequence). CDR3 length: 13 residues. CDR3 DNA sequence: TGTGCCTGGAGTGTAGATAGCAATCAGCCCCAGCATTTT. This codes for CAWSVDSNQPQHF.

This clone has a single count. This chain joins TRBV6-5 and TRBJ2-7; 9 nucleotides match TRBD1. The CDR3 length is 15 residues. The V and J ends lost 8 bases and 3 bases, in that order; junction bases with no gene match: 11. Germline CDR1 MNHEY, CDR2 SVGAGI. The CDR3 DNA is TGTGCCAGCCGAAGGGGCGGGACAGGGTACTACGAGCAGTACTTC. Its translation: CASRRGGTGYYEQYF.

The CDR3 loop is CASSSGIGGTGELFF. The CDR3 bases are TGTGCCAGCAGCTCGGGAATAGGGGGGACCGGGGAGCTGTTTTTT. This sequence joins TRBV7-2 and TRBJ2-2; D could derive from TRBD1 or TRBD2 (6 bases each). The CDR3 contains 15 residues. Trimming stripped 4 bases from V and 5 bases from J, with 14 bases between. Germline loops: CDR1 SGHTA, CDR2 FQGNSA.

The chain links TRBV10-2 to TRBJ1-1; no firm D call. The CDR3 runs to 13 residues. V was pared by 2 bases and J by 1 base, with 5 bases between. Germline CDR1 and CDR2: WSHSY and SAAADI. CDR3 loop: CASSEDKNTEAFF. The CDR3 DNA is TGCGCCAGCAGTGAGGACAAGAACACTGAAGCTTTCTTT.

This rearrangement joins TRBV30 to TRBJ2-2, with TRBD2 matching 9 bases. The ends lost 3 bases at V and 3 bases at J; junction bases unmatched: 14. There are 18 residues in the CDR3. Germline CDR1 and CDR2: GTSNPN and SVGIG (reference sequence). As DNA, the CDR3 is TGTGCCTGGAGCCTCTCCCTATTAGCGGGAGTTGACACCGGGGAGCTGTTTTTT. Its translation is CAWSLSLLAGVDTGELFF. The variable domain in full, with the rest retrieved from reference TRBV30 and TRBJ2-2, is SQTIHQWPATLVQPVGSPLSLECTVEGTSNPNLYWYRQAAGRGLQLLFYSVGIGQISSEVPQNLSASRPQDRQFILSSKKLLLSDSGFYLCAWSLSLLAGVDTGELFFGEGSRLTVL.

The chain couples TRBV28 to TRBJ2-5, with 7 bases that match TRBD2. The CDR3 covers 15 residues. Germline V gene data show CDR1 as MDHEN and CDR2 as SYDVKM. V trimming: 3 bases; J trimming: 5 bases; junction bases outside the gene matches: 9. The DNA of the CDR3 is TGTGCCAGCAGTTTCAATAGCGGGCGGTTTGAGACCCAGTACTTC. Its protein product is CASSFNSGRFETQYF.

The chain combines TRBV3-1 (or the pseudogene TRBV3-2) with TRBJ2-3; D is unclear. This CDR3 is built from 12 residues. Germline assignment: CDR1 LGHDT and CDR2 YNNKEL (reference sequence). The V and J ends lost 1 base and 7 bases respectively, with 6 bases between them. The CDR3 nucleotides read TGTGCCAGCAGCCAAGCGGGTTATACGCAGTATTTT. Amino acid sequence: CASSQAGYTQYF.

The J gene is TRBJ1-6, the V gene TRBV13; D is perhaps TRBD1 (6 bases). With 5 bases removed from V and 16 bases from J, the gap between germline ends came to 24 bases. This CDR3 contains 15 residues. Per the germline V gene, CDR1 is PRHDT and CDR2 is FYEKMQ (reference sequence). This CDR3 is CASSPGGTRDGVLHF. The CDR3 DNA is TGTGCCAGCAGCCCGGGCGGGACACGGGACGGGGTGCTCCACTTT.

Here the CDR3 reads CASSLVGSGSGETQYF. CDR3 coding DNA: TGCGCCAGCAGCTTGGTTGGTAGCGGGAGCGGTGAGACCCAGTACTTC. The chain links TRBV5-1 to TRBJ2-5; 9 bases are a match to TRBD2. From germline, CDR1 is SGHRS and CDR2 YFSETQ. The V segment lost 0 bases and the J segment 5 bases; nucleotides outside the gene matches: 8. The CDR3 totals 16 residues.

The table lists this clone with a count of one. The chain combines TRBV2 with TRBJ2-7; 7 bases align to TRBD1. This CDR3 region has 15 residues. Germline V CDR1 and CDR2: SNHLY, FYNNEI. Trimming took 5 bases from V and 6 from J; bases not matched to a gene: 13. Here the CDR3 DNA reads TGTGCCAGCAGTATTGACAGGGCCCTGGGGAGCGAGCAGTACTTC. The encoded protein is CASSIDRALGSEQYF.

Sample share makes this clone large. This chain connects TRBV4-1 to TRBJ2-7, with D perhaps matching TRBD1 or TRBD2 (5 bases each). The length of the CDR3 is 15 residues. Trimming pared 5 bases from V and 1 base from J, leaving 15 bases between. The germline gives CDR1 MGHRA, CDR2 YSYEKL. The CDR3 nucleotides read TGCGCCAGCAGCTTAACACCTTGGGGGTCCTACGAGCAGTACTTC. Translated: CASSLTPWGSYEQYF.

This chain joins TRBV9 and TRBJ1-1; the D is unclear. CDR3 size: 15 residues. V lost 3 bases and J 1 base, leaving 13 bases between the germline ends. CDR1 and CDR2 (germline): SGDLS, YYNGEE. The CDR3 here is CASSGPSDRNTEAFF. As DNA, the CDR3 is TGTGCCAGCAGCGGTCCCTCCGACCGGAACACTGAAGCTTTCTTT. The full variable domain, rest sourced from reference TRBV9 and TRBJ1-1, is DSGVTQTPKHLITATGQRVTLRCSPRSGDLSVYWYQQSLDQGLQFLIQYYNGEERAKGNILERFSAQQFPDLHSELNLSSLELGDSALYFCASSGPSDRNTEAFFGQGTRLTVV.